This record looks at one TCR beta chain sequence and its context. Antigen specificity is unknown. PCR used 60 Vbeta primers and 13 Jbeta primers. The table came from immunoSEQ multiplex PCR; TCRdb's copy has only in-frame clones and leaves some out. The repertoire holds 150,000 to 200,000 clones, with about 85% as singletons. CDR1 and CDR2 from the germline V gene are SGHAT and FQNNGV. V was cut by 5 bases and J by 8 bases, with 21 bases left in between. This CDR3 is built from 15 residues. These data belong to a study of cytomegalovirus exposure and HLA in healthy donors. For the study at large: Ancestry clustering placed around 81% of around 400 genotyped donors in the Caucasian-associated cluster.

Study findings and constraints: Among TCR beta chains, those listed as cytomegalovirus-associated numbered approximately 150. Most sequenced TCRs were rare (though some public TCRs occurred in many donors). Accurate prediction of most subjects' HLA-A and HLA-B alleles from TCR beta sequences was reported.

This clonotype was sampled from a man between 18 and 29 years old in good health and CMV-seropositive. The chain uses TRBV11-2 and TRBJ1-1; no clear D gene. Sequences were obtained from PBMCs. In DNA form, the CDR3 reads TGTGCCAGCAGCACCGTAGGCCTCGCCAGCGAAGAAGCTTTCTTT. Its translation: CASSTVGLASEEAFF.